A selection of T cell receptor beta chains follows, all from one sample in a study of cytomegalovirus exposure and HLA in healthy donors. Some clones are missing from TCRdb's copy, which holds only in-frame ones; the method was immunoSEQ multiplex PCR. Here the sample spans fewer than 120,000 clones, approximately 79% being singletons. Input material: PBMCs. The origin of the receptors is a man aged 25-45 years in good health and CMV-seropositive. CDR3s include the opening cysteine and the closing phenylalanine or tryptophan. The order of the fields is V gene, D gene, J gene, clone size, CDR3 DNA, CDR3 protein. A D gene is named only where the DNA matches it firmly. Expanded clones are given a class, and other clones once, few, many or no size at all.

TRBV7-2	.	TRBJ1-6	.	TGTGCCAGCAGCCTACCCGATTCACCCCTCCACTTT	CASSLPDSPLHF
TRBV4-3	TRBD2	TRBJ2-3	.	TGCGCCAGCAGCCAAGTCGGGGGGAACACAGATACGCAGTATTTT	CASSQVGGNTDTQYF
TRBV4-1	.	TRBJ1-3	.	TGCGCCAGCAGCCCCCAAAGGACTGGAGGAAACACCATATATTTT	CASSPQRTGGNTIYF
TRBV19	.	TRBJ1-5	few	TGTGCCAGTAGTAAGGAACACGGGGGTAGCAATCAGCCCCAGCATTTT	CASSKEHGGSNQPQHF
TRBV7-9	TRBD1	TRBJ1-1	.	TGTGCCAGCAGCAGGGGACAGGGTCTGAAAGCAGGAACTGAAGCTTTCTTT	CASSRGQGLKAGTEAFF
TRBV12-5	.	TRBJ2-3	.	TGTGCTAGTGGTTTGGTTCCTATGGGCGTGAACACAGATACGCAGTATTTT	CASGLVPMGVNTDTQYF
TRBV2	.	TRBJ2-2	.	TGTGCCAGCAGTGAAAGGGGACACGACACCGGGGAGCTGTTTTTT	CASSERGHDTGELFF
TRBV19	.	TRBJ1-6	.	TGTGCCAGTAGTATGGGCAGGGTATCACCCCTCCACTTT	CASSMGRVSPLHF
TRBV4-1	TRBD1	TRBJ1-1	.	TGCGCCAGCAGCCCAGACAGGGATCTGAACACTGAAGCTTTCTTT	CASSPDRDLNTEAFF
TRBV7-9	TRBD1	TRBJ1-1	.	TGTGCCAGCAGCTGGGGACAGGGGTGGACTGAAGCTTTCTTT	CASSWGQGWTEAFF
TRBV2	.	TRBJ2-1	.	TGTGCCAGCAGCACACAACCGGACAGTCCAACGGCTCGTAGTGAGCAGTTCTTC	CASSTQPDSPTARSEQFF
TRBV6-1	.	TRBJ1-1	.	TGTGCCAGCAGACTCGGACTCCAGAACACTGAAGCTTTCTTT	CASRLGLQNTEAFF
TRBV19	TRBD1	TRBJ2-7	.	TGTGCCAGTAGTTCCGAACAGGGGGCCTACGAGCAGTACTTC	CASSSEQGAYEQYF
TRBV27	.	TRBJ1-2	.	TGTGCCAGCAGTTTACAGTATGGGGCATATGGCTACACCTTC	CASSLQYGAYGYTF
TRBV30	TRBD2	TRBJ2-3	.	TGTGCCTGGAGTGTTAGCGGGGGGCCAGATACGCAGTATTTT	CAWSVSGGPDTQYF
TRBV11-2	.	TRBJ2-7	few	TGTGCCAGCAGCGCACAGGGTGGCGAGCAGTACTTC	CASSAQGGEQYF
TRBV11-2	TRBD1	TRBJ2-2	.	TGTGCCAGCCAAGCGACAGGGCCGGTCGGGGAGCTGTTTTTT	CASQATGPVGELFF
TRBV30	TRBD1	TRBJ1-5	.	TGTGCCTGGAGTGACAGGGGCGGTCAGCCCCAGCATTTT	CAWSDRGGQPQHF
TRBV2	.	TRBJ2-1	.	TGTGCCAGCAGTGAAGCCAGGACGAGGGCAGATGAGCAGTTCTTC	CASSEARTRADEQFF
TRBV13	TRBD1	TRBJ2-5	.	TGTGCCAGCAGCCGGATCACACAGGGGTCGTGGGGTGGGGAGACCCAGTACTTC	CASSRITQGSWGGETQYF
TRBV7-2	TRBD2	TRBJ2-1	.	TGTGCCAGCAGCCGCAGCGGGGGGGAATACTACAATGAGCAGTTCTTC	CASSRSGGEYYNEQFF
TRBV9	TRBD1	TRBJ1-2	.	TGTGCCAGCAGCCCAGGACAGGGAATTAACTATGGCTACACCTTC	CASSPGQGINYGYTF
TRBV21-1	.	TRBJ1-5	.	TGTGCCAGCAGCAAAGTGGGAGCGACGAGCAATCAGCCCCAGCATTTT	CASSKVGATSNQPQHF
TRBV7-3	TRBD1	TRBJ1-1	.	TGTGCCAGCAGCGCCCAGGGGGACACTGAAGCTTTCTTT	CASSAQGDTEAFF
TRBV11-2	TRBD1	TRBJ2-3	.	TGTGCCAGCAGCTTCAGGGGGCGCTGGGTAGATACGCAGTATTTT	CASSFRGRWVDTQYF
TRBV7-9	TRBD1	TRBJ2-2	.	TGTGCCAGCAGCTTAGTTCTACTTGAAGGGGGCTCCGGGGAGCTGTTTTTT	CASSLVLLEGGSGELFF
TRBV10-2	TRBD2	TRBJ2-3	.	TGCGCCAGCAGTAAAAGGACTAGCGGAACAGATACGCAGTATTTT	CASSKRTSGTDTQYF
TRBV2	TRBD2	TRBJ2-7	few	TGTGCCAGCACCCGAGCGGGGTACGAGCAGTACTTC	CASTRAGYEQYF
TRBV6-5	TRBD1	TRBJ1-2	few	TGTGCCAGCAGTACGGGACAGGACGGCTACACCTTC	CASSTGQDGYTF
TRBV4-2	.	TRBJ1-4	.	TGTGCCAGCAGCCACCCCGAGGGGGGGGTTCACGAAAAACTGTTTTTT	CASSHPEGGVHEKLFF
TRBV4-1	.	TRBJ2-7	few	TGCGCCAGCAGCCAAGACGGAGGGGCTGAGTCCTACGAGCAGTACTTC	CASSQDGGAESYEQYF
TRBV7-3	.	TRBJ2-7	.	TGTGCCAGCAGCTTAGGCGGGCGCGACTCCGAGCAGTACTTC	CASSLGGRDSEQYF
TRBV19	.	TRBJ1-5	once	TGTGCCAGTAGTACCCCTAGAGGGAATCAGCCCCAGCATTTT	CASSTPRGNQPQHF
TRBV18	.	TRBJ2-7	.	TGTGCCAGCTCACCACCGACTGTCTACGAGCAGTACTTC	CASSPPTVYEQYF
TRBV5-4	TRBD2	TRBJ2-2	.	TGTGCCAGCAGCCACACTAGCGGGGGGGCTCCCGGGGAGCTGTTTTTT	CASSHTSGGAPGELFF
TRBV20-1	.	TRBJ2-2	.	TGCAGTGCTAGTGGGGAGGGGGAGCTGTTTTTT	CSASGEGELFF
TRBV28	TRBD2	TRBJ2-7	.	TGTGCCAGCAGTTATCGGGGGACTAGGGACTACGAGCAGTACTTC	CASSYRGTRDYEQYF
TRBV18	.	TRBJ2-5	.	TGTGCCAGCTCACCACTTAAATCAGAGACCCAGTACTTC	CASSPLKSETQYF
TRBV15	.	TRBJ2-1	.	TGTGCCACCAGCAGACGGGGGGCGAGCTCCTACAATGAGCAGTTCTTC	CATSRRGASSYNEQFF
TRBV7-6	.	TRBJ2-3	.	TGTGCCAGCAGCCTTGGGAGGGGGGGCACAGATACGCAGTATTTT	CASSLGRGGTDTQYF
TRBV5-1	.	TRBJ2-5	.	TGCGCCAGCAGCTTGTTAGATCAAATCCAAGAGACCCAGTACTTC	CASSLLDQIQETQYF
TRBV27	.	TRBJ2-3	.	TGTGCCAGCAGTTTGGCTCCCTCGGGTACGCAGTATTTT	CASSLAPSGTQYF
TRBV5-5	TRBD1	TRBJ2-6	.	TGTGCCAGCAGCGACAGGACAGGGCACTCTGGGGCCAACGTCCTGACTTTC	CASSDRTGHSGANVLTF
TRBV4-2	TRBD2	TRBJ2-1	.	TGTGCCAGCAGCCAAGGACCTAGCGGGGGGTCAAGCTCCTACAATGAGCAGTTCTTC	CASSQGPSGGSSSYNEQFF
TRBV25-1	.	TRBJ2-2	.	TGTGCCAGCAGTGACAGGGTTACCGGGGAGCTGTTTTTT	CASSDRVTGELFF